One and the same sample provided the 12 T cell receptor beta chains below, sequenced in a study of control samples from healthy donors and cancer patients. TCRdb's copy holds only in-frame clones and misses some; the assay was immunoSEQ multiplex PCR. The profile shows approximately 100,000 clones, roughly 89% of them singletons. Source material: blood. The receptors were sampled from a woman aged 45 to 65 in good health.

As regards this clone: A junction boundary mismatches the germline segment, possibly from a read error. V usage is TRBV7-2 and J usage is TRBJ2-2, with D perhaps matching TRBD2 (5 bases). The CDR3 totals 19 residues. Germline CDR1 and CDR2: SGHTA and FQGNSA. CDR3 nucleotides: TGTGCCAGCAGCTTGGGTTTTAACGGGCGGAGCTGCTTGAACCGGGGAGCTGTTTTT. Its protein product is CASSLGFNGRSCLNRGAVF.

This sequence joins TRBV3-1 (or the pseudogene TRBV3-2) and TRBJ2-2; D possibly matches TRBD1 or TRBD2 (7 bases each). CDR3 length equals 15 residues. Germline values: CDR1 LGHDT, CDR2 YNNKEL (reference sequence). Trimming pared 5 bases from V and 6 bases from J, leaving 16 bases between. CDR3 residues: CASSFQGGPAGELFF. The DNA of the CDR3 is TGTGCCAGCAGCTTTCAGGGGGGGCCCGCCGGGGAGCTGTTTTTT.

The genes are TRBV24-1 and TRBJ2-5; D is unresolved. Trimming took off 3 bases at V and 2 bases at J, with 9 bases between the two ends. The V gene's germline CDR1 is KGHDR and CDR2 SFDVKD. The CDR3 has 14 residues. The CDR3 nucleotides are TGTGCCACCAGTGATCAGGCGAGACAAGAGACCCAGTACTTC. Amino acids: CATSDQARQETQYF.

This sequence joins TRBV7-2 and TRBJ2-7; 7 nucleotides line up with TRBD2. The trim removed 3 bases at V and 4 bases at J, leaving 6 bases unmatched. There are 14 residues in the CDR3. Per germline, CDR1 SGHTA and CDR2 FQGNSA. CDR3 DNA sequence: TGTGCCAGCAGCTTGGCGGGAGAGAAATACGAGCAGTACGTC. Protein sequence: CASSLAGEKYEQYV.

This chain connects TRBV30 to TRBJ2-7, with TRBD1 as a possible D gene (6 bases). Germline CDR1 is GTSNPN and CDR2 is SVGIG (reference sequence). This CDR3 region has 12 residues. V lost 5 bases to trimming and J lost 2 bases, with 10 bases between them. CDR3 DNA: TGTGCCTGGGCGGACAGACCCTACGAGCAGTACTTC. Translation: CAWADRPYEQYF.

V is TRBV30 and J is TRBJ1-5, with a possible D match to TRBD1 (5 bases). The CDR3 has 13 amino acids. Germline V gene data show CDR1 as GTSNPN and CDR2 as SVGIG (reference sequence). V was clipped by 2 bases and J by 7 bases, with 12 bases between them. For the CDR3, the DNA is TGTGCCTGGAGTAGGCAGGGAGGCCAGCCCCAGCATTTT. This codes for CAWSRQGGQPQHF. Full variable domain (outside the CDR3, taken from reference TRBV30 and TRBJ1-5): SQTIHQWPATLVQPVGSPLSLECTVEGTSNPNLYWYRQAAGRGLQLLFYSVGIGQISSEVPQNLSASRPQDRQFILSSKKLLLSDSGFYLCAWSRQGGQPQHFGDGTRLSIL.

The genes are TRBV6-5 and TRBJ1-5; TRBD1 might be the D (6 bases). Germline V gives CDR1 MNHEY, CDR2 SVGAGI. The length of the CDR3 is 14 residues. Trimming took 8 bases from V and 7 from J, leaving 18 bases between them. CDR3: CASGDEGRGQPQHF. CDR3 sequence (DNA): TGTGCCAGCGGAGACGAGGGCAGGGGACAGCCCCAGCATTTT.

This chain uses TRBV7-8 with TRBJ1-4; D is ambiguous. V was cut by 1 base and J by 7 bases, with 10 bases left in between. The CDR3 extends over 14 amino acids. The V gene's germline CDR1 is SGHVS and CDR2 FQNEAQ. In DNA, the CDR3 is TGTGCCAGCAGCTTAGATCAATTTGGTGAAAAACTGTTTTTT. It translates to CASSLDQFGEKLFF.

The genes are TRBV7-8 and TRBJ2-7; tentative D call: TRBD1 (5 bases). With 1 base removed from V and 0 bases from J, the gap between germline ends came to 7 bases. Germline CDR1 SGHVS, CDR2 FQNEAQ. The CDR3 contains 14 residues. In DNA form, the CDR3 reads TGTGCCAGCAGCTTAGGGGGCCTCTCCTACGAGCAGTACTTC. This codes for CASSLGGLSYEQYF.

V is TRBV19 and J is TRBJ1-1; the D gene is possibly TRBD1 (6 bases). Germline V gene data show CDR1 as LNHDA and CDR2 as SQIVND (reference sequence). The CDR3 has 14 residues. V lost 9 bases and J 0 bases, leaving 14 bases between the germline ends. CDR3 amino acids: CASRQARVNTEAFF. The DNA for the CDR3 is TGTGCCAGCCGACAGGCGAGAGTGAACACTGAAGCTTTCTTT. The full variable domain, with the rest looked up from reference TRBV19 and TRBJ1-1, is DGGITQSPKYLFRKEGQNVTLSCEQNLNHDAMYWYRQDPGQGLRLIYYSQIVNDFQKGDIAEGYSVSREKKESFPLTVTSAQKNPTAFYLCASRQARVNTEAFFGQGTRLTVV.

The gene calls are TRBV12-5 and TRBJ1-3, with no clear D. V lost 6 bases to trimming and J lost 0 bases, with 12 bases between them. CDR3 length: 15 amino acids. The germline gives CDR1 LGHNT, CDR2 FRNRAP. This CDR3 is CASGLSVSSGNTIYF. The CDR3 coding sequence is TGTGCTAGTGGGCTCAGTGTCAGCTCTGGAAACACCATATATTTT.

The V gene is TRBV12-3 or TRBV12-4, the J gene TRBJ2-1, with D unresolved. Trimming cost V 3 bases and J 7 bases, with 4 bases left between them. This CDR3 contains 11 residues. CDR3 DNA sequence: TGTGCCAGCAGTTTTGGTAATGAGCAGTTCTTC. This gives the protein CASSFGNEQFF.